This entry lists 32 T cell receptor beta chains sequenced from one sample in a study of neurological immune-mediated disorders (dated 2019 in TCRdb). The library was made by 5' RACE. The sample was run on an Illumina HiSeq 2500. TCRdb reprocessed the public reads (quality trimming at Q25 with fastp, clone calling with MiXCR) and kept in-frame beta chains. All rows with the same CDR3 protein become a single entry with the most common DNA and genes. Across this sample there are roughly 20,000 distinct CDR3 sequences, with 17% seen only once. The ten largest clones capture 7.5% of the sample. Sequenced sample: CD8+ T cells from blood. The receptors stem from a woman aged 18-29 years with multiple sclerosis.

The chain joins TRBV20-1 to TRBJ2-5; D is possibly TRBD2 (5 bases). The CDR3 runs to 13 residues. V was clipped by 6 bases and J by 6 bases, with 17 bases between them. CDR1 is DFQATT and CDR2 is SNEGSKA in the germline V gene (reference sequence). The DNA for the CDR3 is TGCAGTGCGAGGACTGGACCGGTACAGACCCAGTACTTC. Its translation: CSARTGPVQTQYF.

This clonotype showed up many times. The rearrangement uses TRBV27 and TRBJ1-5; TRBD1 is a possible D gene (6 bases). Trimming stripped 3 bases from V and 1 base from J, with 10 bases between. Per germline, CDR1 MNHEY and CDR2 SMNVEV (reference sequence). This CDR3 region has 15 residues. Written as DNA, the CDR3 is TGTGCCAGCAGTTTCCACAGGGCCAGCAATCAGCCCCAGCATTTT. This encodes CASSFHRASNQPQHF.

This clonotype rates as medium-sized. The rearrangement joins TRBV20-1 to TRBJ2-1; 11 nucleotides match TRBD2. Per the germline V gene, CDR1 is DFQATT and CDR2 is SNEGSKA (reference sequence). V lost 5 bases, J lost 4 bases, and 4 bases stayed unmatched. The CDR3 extends over 14 amino acids. CDR3 region: CSASGTSGYNEQFF. DNA of the CDR3: TGCAGTGCTTCCGGGACTAGCGGTTACAATGAGCAGTTCTTC.

In this sample, this clonotype turned up many times. The chain employs TRBV14 and TRBJ1-2, with 7 bases identical to TRBD1. The CDR3 contains 14 residues. CDR1 is SGHDN and CDR2 is FVKESK in the germline V gene. After removal of 1 base from V and 4 bases from J, the junction contained 3 bases not matched to a gene. The CDR3 loop reads CASSQVDRAYGYTF. The CDR3 nucleotides read TGTGCCAGCAGCCAAGTAGACAGGGCCTATGGCTACACCTTC.

This clonotype was seen repeatedly, ten times or more. The chain couples TRBV18 to TRBJ2-7; D may be TRBD1 (6 bases). This CDR3 comprises 17 residues. In germline, CDR1 is KGHSH, CDR2 LQKENI. The V end lost 1 base, the J end lost 2 bases, and 18 bases lay between the germline ends. CDR3 coding DNA: TGTGCCAGCTCACCACGTCAGGAACAGGGCTGGACCTACGAGCAGTACTTC. Translation gives CASSPRQEQGWTYEQYF.

At least ten counts were recorded for this clonotype. The gene calls are TRBV29-1 and TRBJ2-1, with 11 bases aligning to TRBD2. The germline gives CDR1 SQVTM, CDR2 ANQGSEA. V trimming: 2 bases; J trimming: 7 bases; junction bases outside the gene matches: 4. The CDR3 consists of 14 residues. CDR3 sequence reads: CSVEPSGRSNEQFF. The CDR3 DNA sequence: TGCAGCGTTGAACCTAGCGGGAGGTCAAATGAGCAGTTCTTC.

J is TRBJ2-7 and V is TRBV20-1, with D possibly being TRBD1 (5 bases). CDR1 and CDR2 from the germline V gene are DFQATT and SNEGSKA (reference sequence). The germline V and J ends were trimmed by 6 bases and 2 bases, with 14 bases remaining between them. There are 13 residues in the CDR3. CDR3 amino acids: CSASGDRTYEQYF. The CDR3 DNA sequence: TGCAGTGCGTCCGGTGACAGAACCTACGAGCAGTACTTC.

This clonotype appeared a few times. The chain couples TRBV4-3 to TRBJ2-3; D remains unclear. V was cut by 2 bases and J by 5 bases, with 14 bases left in between. Per germline, CDR1 LGHNA and CDR2 YSLEER. There are 15 residues in the CDR3. This chain's CDR3 is CASSQLGVGLDTQYF. The DNA of the CDR3 is TGCGCCAGCAGCCAACTGGGCGTCGGGTTAGATACGCAGTATTTT.

This clonotype has at least ten counts. CDR3 sequence reads: CASSYGGTGSADTQYF. The CDR3 coding sequence is TGTGCCAGCAGTTACGGTGGGACAGGGTCGGCAGATACGCAGTATTTT. The rearrangement links TRBV6-6 to TRBJ2-3; 9 bases match TRBD1. The CDR3 has 16 amino acids. J gave up 4 bases and V 2 bases, and 7 bases lay outside the gene matches. Per the germline V gene, CDR1 is MNHNY and CDR2 is SVGAGI (reference sequence).

This clonotype was counted only a few times. V gene TRBV5-6 combines with J gene TRBJ2-2, with D possibly being TRBD1 (5 bases). The germline gives CDR1 SGHDT, CDR2 YYEEEE. V lost 0 bases, J lost 8 bases, and 8 bases lay in between. The CDR3 extends over 13 amino acids. The CDR3 DNA sequence: TGTGCCAGCAGCTTGGTTGGGGCTGGGGAGCTGTTTTTT. Its translation: CASSLVGAGELFF.

In its sample, this clonotype was seen many times. The rearrangement links TRBV20-1 to TRBJ1-2, with TRBD1 as a possible D gene (6 bases). Trimming took off 0 bases at V and 8 bases at J, with 10 bases between the two ends. Germline CDR1 DFQATT, CDR2 SNEGSKA (reference sequence). CDR3 length equals 12 residues. CDR3 residues: CSARDNGGGYTF. For the CDR3, the DNA is TGCAGTGCTAGAGATAACGGGGGCGGCTACACCTTC.

This clonotype appeared many times. The gene calls are TRBV12-3 or TRBV12-4 and TRBJ2-2; 7 nucleotides line up with TRBD2. V lost 5 bases, J lost 0 bases, and 6 bases stayed unmatched. The CDR3 sequence is 16 residues long. This CDR3 is CASSTRLATNTGELFF. Here the CDR3 DNA reads TGTGCCAGCAGTACCCGACTAGCCACGAACACCGGGGAGCTGTTTTTT.

The chain joins TRBV29-1 to TRBJ2-2; a weak D match, TRBD2 (5 bases). Germline V gene lookup returns CDR1 SQVTM and CDR2 ANQGSEA. Trimming shortened V by 4 bases and J by 3 bases, and 18 bases separated the two germline ends. CDR3 length equals 16 residues. CDR3 sequence (DNA): TGCAGCGTTGTGACGGGGTCCGAGTGGGACACCGGGGAGCTGTTTTTT. As protein: CSVVTGSEWDTGELFF.

For this clonotype: A read error may account for a junction end that differs from germline. The chain has TRBV6-2 or TRBV6-3 and TRBJ2-1; D gene ambiguous. This CDR3 region has 14 residues. Germline CDR1 and CDR2: MNHEY and SVGEGT. The DNA of the CDR3 is TGTGCCAGCACTTACGGTCAAGAGTACAATGAGCAGTTCTTC. Residues: CASTYGQEYNEQFF.

This clonotype was seen many times. The gene calls are TRBV7-9 and TRBJ1-2, with D perhaps matching TRBD1 (6 bases). From germline, CDR1 is SEHNR and CDR2 FQNEAQ (reference sequence). The CDR3 sequence is 16 residues long. Trimming took off 7 bases at V and 4 bases at J, with 22 bases between the two ends. The DNA of the CDR3 is TGTGCCAGCATCATACCTACCCCAGGACAGAGCTATGGCTACACCTTC. It yields the protein CASIIPTPGQSYGYTF.

This sequence joins TRBV28 and TRBJ1-1; 8 bases match TRBD1. The junction had 6 bases not matched to a gene; V was cut back by 5 bases and J by 1 base. Germline V CDR1 and CDR2: MDHEN, SYDVKM. The CDR3 length is 15 residues. The CDR3 sequence is CASSPGGTGNTEAFF. CDR3 nucleotide sequence: TGTGCCAGCAGTCCTGGGGGGACAGGGAACACTGAAGCTTTCTTT.

This clonotype was detected ten times or more. The chain carries TRBV7-8 and TRBJ1-1; D not resolved. The germline V gene encodes CDR1 SGHVS and CDR2 FQNEAQ. V was cut by 0 bases and J by 1 base, with 6 bases left in between. The CDR3 covers 14 residues. The CDR3 DNA follows: TGTGCCAGCAGCTTAGCGCCGGCGAACACTGAAGCTTTCTTT. Encoded protein: CASSLAPANTEAFF.

This chain links TRBV25-1 with TRBJ2-1; TRBD2 aligns across 9 bases. This CDR3 spans 11 amino acids. The J segment lost 7 bases and the V segment lost 8 bases, leaving 0 bases of the junction unmatched. The V gene's germline CDR1 is MGHDK and CDR2 SYGVNS. CDR3 protein: CASGLANEQFF. The CDR3 DNA follows: TGTGCCAGCGGACTAGCGAATGAGCAGTTCTTC. The whole variable domain, remainder taken from reference TRBV25-1 and TRBJ2-1, is EADIYQTPRYLVIGTGKKITLECSQTMGHDKMYWYQQDPGMELHLIHYSYGVNSTEKGDLSSESTVSRIRTEHFPLTLESARPSHTSQYLCASGLANEQFFGPGTRLTVL.

This clonotype was detected many times. The chain is built from TRBV5-5 and TRBJ1-1, with D tentatively TRBD1 (6 bases). The germline V and J ends were trimmed by 4 bases and 0 bases, with 19 bases remaining between them. CDR1 is SGHKS and CDR2 is YYEKEE in the germline V gene (reference sequence). The CDR3 has 17 residues. The CDR3 DNA follows: TGTGCCAGCAGCACCAGTTCAGGGACACATATGAACACTGAAGCTTTCTTT. Translated: CASSTSSGTHMNTEAFF.

This clonotype has only one observation. The gene calls are TRBV20-1 and TRBJ2-5; TRBD1 agrees at 7 bases. Trimming removed 3 bases from V and 4 bases from J; junction bases left unmatched: 5. The V gene's germline CDR1 is DFQATT and CDR2 SNEGSKA (reference sequence). The CDR3 consists of 13 residues. CDR3 residues: CSASPPGGETQYF. The CDR3 DNA is TGCAGTGCTAGCCCCCCAGGGGGAGAGACCCAGTACTTC.

This clonotype appeared many times. The V call is TRBV7-2, the J call TRBJ2-1, with TRBD2 matching 7 bases. V was pared by 2 bases and J by 4 bases, with 2 bases of the junction left unmatched. Looked up from germline, CDR1 is SGHTA and CDR2 is FQGNSA. The CDR3 length is 14 residues. Here the CDR3 reads CASSLPAGYNEQFF. The CDR3 coding sequence is TGTGCCAGCAGCTTACCAGCGGGGTACAATGAGCAGTTCTTC.

This clonotype was counted at least ten times. This chain connects TRBV12-3 or TRBV12-4 to TRBJ1-1; D not resolved. CDR3 length equals 10 residues. Trimming pared 8 bases from V and 6 bases from J, leaving 7 bases between. In nucleotides, the CDR3 is TGTGCCAGCGGGTACGCTGAAGCTTTCTTT. It specifies CASGYAEAFF.

This clonotype was detected ten times or more. The chain couples TRBV3-1 to TRBJ2-7; D tentatively fits TRBD1 or TRBD2 (6 bases each). CDR1 is LGHDT and CDR2 is YNNKEL in the germline V gene (reference sequence). This CDR3 region has 14 residues. V lost 5 bases and J lost 0, with 11 bases in between. The CDR3 DNA is TGTGCCAGCAGCTGGGGGGACATCTCCTACGAGCAGTACTTC. The encoded protein is CASSWGDISYEQYF.

This clonotype was counted at least ten times. The chain couples TRBV12-3 or TRBV12-4 to TRBJ2-1, with 10 bases lining up with TRBD2. The V segment lost 6 bases and the J segment 2 bases; nucleotides outside the gene matches: 4. The CDR3 is 15 residues long. The CDR3 here is CASSPAGGAYNEQFF. CDR3 nucleotides: TGTGCCAGCAGCCCAGCGGGAGGGGCCTACAATGAGCAGTTCTTC.

This clonotype is medium-sized in the sample. V and J are TRBV29-1 and TRBJ1-2, with a weak D call TRBD1 (6 bases). The CDR3 consists of 11 residues. Germline V gene lookup returns CDR1 SQVTM and CDR2 ANQGSEA. DNA for the CDR3: TGCAGTACTTACAGGGACTATGGCTACACCTTC. Translated, it gives CSTYRDYGYTF.

The table lists this clonotype with many counts. This chain uses TRBV27 with TRBJ2-6; D uncertain. CDR3 length equals 16 residues. The ends were cut back, 3 bases at V and 0 bases at J, with 9 bases in the middle. CDR1 MNHEY and CDR2 SMNVEV come from the germline V gene (reference sequence). The chain's CDR3 is CASSFGRLSGANVLTF. CDR3 sequence (DNA): TGTGCCAGCAGTTTTGGTCGGCTCTCTGGGGCCAACGTCCTGACTTTC.

This clonotype was recorded many times. This chain uses TRBV5-8 with TRBJ2-7, with a weak D call TRBD1 (6 bases). CDR3 length equals 14 residues. V was pared by 1 base and J by 5 bases, with 13 bases between. Per the germline V gene, CDR1 is SGHTS and CDR2 is YDEGEE. The CDR3 loop reads CASSLTTGLNEQYV. DNA for the CDR3: TGTGCCAGCAGCTTGACTACAGGGTTAAACGAGCAGTACGTC.

This clonotype was detected ten times or more. The chain joins TRBV7-8 to TRBJ2-2; 13 bases are shared with TRBD2. V dropped 1 base and J dropped 1; count of bases not matched to a gene: 6. This CDR3 spans 19 amino acids. Germline values: CDR1 SGHVS, CDR2 FQNEAQ. This CDR3 is CASSLDRTSGRRNTGELFF. In nucleotides, the CDR3 is TGTGCCAGCAGCTTAGACCGGACTAGCGGGAGACGGAACACCGGGGAGCTGTTTTTT.

This clonotype was seen ten or more times. The J gene is TRBJ2-3, the V gene TRBV6-5, with D possibly TRBD2 on 5 matching bases. Between the trimmed V and J ends, which lost 0 bases and 1 base, there was a span of 14 bases. Germline V gives CDR1 MNHEY, CDR2 SVGAGI. This CDR3 has 17 residues. The CDR3 reads CASSYSSGLDGTDTQYF. The CDR3 DNA sequence: TGTGCCAGCAGTTACTCTTCGGGGTTGGATGGCACAGATACGCAGTATTTT.

This clonotype was picked up many times. The chain recombines TRBV12-3 or TRBV12-4 with TRBJ1-1; D perhaps matches TRBD1 (6 bases). The CDR3 contains 15 residues. Deletions cut 6 bases from V and 0 bases from J, with 14 bases between. CDR3 sequence reads: CASSGRRGMNTEAFF. CDR3 DNA sequence: TGTGCCAGCAGCGGACGGAGGGGGATGAACACTGAAGCTTTCTTT.

This clonotype was observed many times. The chain links TRBV28 to TRBJ1-2; D is undetermined. The CDR3 sequence is 13 residues long. Deletions cut 2 bases from V and 9 bases from J, with 13 bases between. Germline CDR1 is MDHEN and CDR2 is SYDVKM. The DNA for the CDR3 is TGTGCCAGCAGTTTACCGGGATTTATGAGCTACACCTTC. Encoded protein: CASSLPGFMSYTF.

This clonotype was seen repeatedly, ten times or more. The CDR3 here is CSARGGRESGNTIYF. The CDR3 DNA reads as TGCAGTGCTAGAGGAGGCAGGGAATCTGGAAACACCATATATTTT. The rearrangement links TRBV20-1 to TRBJ1-3; D is possibly TRBD1 (5 bases). The CDR3 length is 15 residues. Germline V gene lookup returns CDR1 DFQATT and CDR2 SNEGSKA (reference sequence). The V and J ends lost 1 base and 1 base respectively, with 11 bases between them.